One and the same sample provided the 31 T cell receptor beta chains below, sequenced in a study of CD8 T cells in ankylosing spondylitis (dated by TCRdb to 2016 to 2017). Points the paper makes about the study in general: A TCR beta motif made up of several highly homologous amino acid variants appeared to be characteristic of blood from ankylosing spondylitis patients.

The method was 5' RACE. These reads were obtained on an Illumina HiSeq 2500. The public sequencing data were trimmed at Q25 with fastp and processed into clonotypes with MiXCR by TCRdb, which kept only in-frame beta chains. Every entry covers one CDR3 protein and lists the most common genes and DNA from its rows. Recorded for this sample are some 800,000 distinct CDR3 sequences; roughly 10% of them occurred a single time. The ten largest clones take up about 0.5% of the sample. Their antigens are not known. The material sequenced was blood, either unsorted or a sorted T cell fraction (not recorded which). These receptors were obtained from a male donor with ankylosing spondylitis.

This chain links TRBV7-9 with TRBJ1-1, with D tentatively TRBD1 (6 bases). Trimming removed 5 bases from V and 4 bases from J, with 20 bases in between. The germline V gene has CDR1 SEHNR and CDR2 FQNEAQ (reference sequence). The length of the CDR3 is 16 residues. CDR3: CASSTGQGALGTEAFF. The DNA for the CDR3 is TGTGCCAGCAGCACGGGACAAGGCGCGTTGGGCACTGAAGCTTTCTTT. Together with reference TRBV7-9 and TRBJ1-1, the CDR3 gives the full variable domain: DTGVSQNPRHKITKRGQNVTFRCDPISEHNRLYWYRQTLGQGPEFLTYFQNEAQLEKSRLLSDRFSAERPKGSFSTLEIQRTEQGDSAMYLCASSTGQGALGTEAFFGQGTRLTVV.

Ten or more counts support this clonotype. V usage is TRBV29-1 and J usage is TRBJ1-3; D not certain. V lost 7 bases to trimming and J lost 0 bases, with 7 bases between them. Germline V gives CDR1 SQVTM, CDR2 ANQGSEA. The CDR3 consists of 12 residues. The CDR3 DNA sequence: TGCAGCGCGGGGAACTCTGGAAACACCATATATTTT. This encodes CSAGNSGNTIYF.

This chain joins TRBV15 and TRBJ2-3; no firm D call. V was shortened by 1 base and J by 10 bases, with 9 bases between the two germline ends. Germline V CDR1 and CDR2: LNHNV, YYDKDF (reference sequence). CDR3 length: 12 residues. The CDR3 sequence is CATSRGPTAQYF. CDR3 nucleotide sequence: TGTGCCACCAGCAGAGGCCCGACTGCGCAGTATTTT.

This clonotype appeared many times. The rearrangement uses TRBV27 and TRBJ2-1, with D unclear. Germline loops: CDR1 MNHEY, CDR2 SMNVEV (reference sequence). The CDR3 loop spans 17 amino acids. The V end lost 7 bases, the J end lost 0 bases, and 19 bases lay between the germline ends. Written as DNA, the CDR3 is TGTGCCAGCACCACCGGTTTGTCGTTCTCCTCCTACAATGAGCAGTTCTTC. This codes for CASTTGLSFSSYNEQFF.

This clonotype was seen repeatedly, ten times or more. The rearrangement uses TRBV7-2 and TRBJ2-1; tentative D call: TRBD2 (5 bases). This CDR3 spans 15 amino acids. Trimming took 5 bases from V and 2 from J, leaving 13 bases between them. Germline-derived CDR1 and CDR2 are SGHTA and FQGNSA. The DNA for the CDR3 is TGTGCCAGCAGCCGGGAAAGAGGGACCTACAATGAGCAGTTCTTC. It codes for CASSRERGTYNEQFF.

V is TRBV5-1 and J is TRBJ2-5; D gene ambiguous. This CDR3 comprises 16 residues. Per the germline V gene, CDR1 is SGHRS and CDR2 is YFSETQ. The germline V and J ends were trimmed by 4 bases and 0 bases, with 16 bases remaining between them. CDR3: CASSPGLGSYQETQYF. In DNA, the CDR3 is TGCGCCAGCAGCCCTGGGCTAGGGTCCTACCAAGAGACCCAGTACTTC.

The chain couples TRBV12-3 or TRBV12-4 to TRBJ1-3; D remains unclear. CDR3 length: 11 amino acids. V lost 5 bases to trimming and J lost 5 bases, with 4 bases between them. The CDR3 DNA is TGTGCCAGCAGTCCCCGAAACACCATATATTTT. Amino acids: CASSPRNTIYF.

This clonotype was counted ten times or more. The chain links TRBV6-2 or TRBV6-3 to TRBJ2-3; D uncertain. Per germline, CDR1 MNHEY and CDR2 SVGEGT. The CDR3 sequence is 11 residues long. Trimming removed 8 bases at V and 4 bases at J, with 7 bases between. The CDR3 region has the DNA TGTGCCAGCGGGCGCGCAGATACGCAGTATTTT. Protein product: CASGRADTQYF.

This clonotype was seen repeatedly, ten times or more. The chain recombines TRBV7-2 with TRBJ2-3, with TRBD2 matching 8 bases. The J segment lost 6 bases and the V segment lost 6 bases, leaving 8 bases of the junction unmatched. CDR1 and CDR2 (germline): SGHTA, FQGNSA. This CDR3 contains 14 residues. This chain's CDR3 is CASRIGGGRDTQYF. The CDR3 region has the DNA TGTGCCAGCAGAATCGGGGGGGGCCGGGATACGCAGTATTTT.

This clonotype was observed many times. The chain has TRBV20-1 and TRBJ2-1; maybe TRBD1 (6 bases). Trimming pared 3 bases from V and 10 bases from J, leaving 10 bases between. The germline gives CDR1 DFQATT, CDR2 SNEGSKA (reference sequence). The CDR3 loop spans 11 amino acids. This chain's CDR3 is CSASGGYEQFF. CDR3 DNA: TGCAGTGCTAGTGGGGGCTACGAGCAGTTCTTC.

This clonotype turned up a few times. The chain joins TRBV19 to TRBJ1-1; maybe TRBD1 (6 bases). CDR1 is LNHDA, CDR2 SQIVND, per germline (reference sequence). V lost 1 base to trimming and J lost 1 base, with 13 bases between them. This CDR3 spans 16 amino acids. The CDR3 sequence: CASSIGTGAPNTEAFF. The CDR3 nucleotides read TGTGCCAGTAGTATAGGGACGGGGGCCCCGAACACTGAAGCTTTCTTT.

In its sample, this clonotype was seen a few times. The chain recombines TRBV21-1 with TRBJ2-1; no check of the table's D call, TRBD1, against the DNA was made. TRBV21-1 is deemed a pseudogene. The CDR3 runs 18 residues. CDR3 bases: TGTGCCAGCAGCAAAAGGGAAGGTGGGGACAGAACGGTCTATGAGCAGTTCTTC. Translation: CASSKREGGDRTVYEQFF.

Many counts were recorded for this clonotype. This rearrangement joins TRBV20-1 to TRBJ1-1, with TRBD1 matching 7 bases. In germline, CDR1 is DFQATT, CDR2 SNEGSKA (reference sequence). The CDR3 is made up of 15 amino acids. J gave up 1 base and V 6 bases, and 11 bases lay outside the gene matches. CDR3 bases: TGCAGTGCACTGACGTCCGGGACAGCGAACACTGAAGCTTTCTTT. The encoded protein is CSALTSGTANTEAFF.

The chain has TRBV7-2 and TRBJ2-1, with D possibly being TRBD1 or TRBD2 (5 bases each). The V end was cut by 7 bases, the J end by 10 bases, with 14 bases between. In germline, CDR1 is SGHTA, CDR2 FQGNSA. The CDR3 is 12 residues long. The CDR3 loop reads CASTRRAGEQFF. The CDR3 DNA sequence: TGTGCCAGCACCCGCAGGGCGGGCGAGCAGTTCTTC. The full variable domain, completed using reference TRBV7-2 and TRBJ2-1, is GAGVSQSPSNKVTEKGKDVELRCDPISGHTALYWYRQSLGQGLEFLIYFQGNSAPDKSGLPSDRFSAERTGGSVSTLTIQRTQQEDSAVYLCASTRRAGEQFFGPGTRLTVL.

The rearrangement uses TRBV20-1 and TRBJ2-7; 8 bases fit TRBD1. Germline V gene sequence: CDR1 DFQATT, CDR2 SNEGSKA (reference sequence). This CDR3 has 16 amino acids. Trimming cost V 0 bases and J 0 bases; bases outside gene matches: 7. CDR3: CSARDDLDRGSYEQYF. DNA of the CDR3: TGCAGTGCTAGAGATGATCTAGACAGGGGCTCCTACGAGCAGTACTTC.

The chain employs TRBV18 and TRBJ2-2, with D maybe TRBD2 (5 bases). Germline CDR1 is KGHSH and CDR2 is LQKENI. The CDR3 loop spans 14 amino acids. V gave up 8 bases and J gave up 1 base, with 11 bases separating them. The DNA of the CDR3 is TGTGCCAGCACCACGGACTTGAACACCGGGGAGCTGTTTTTT. Residues: CASTTDLNTGELFF.

This clonotype was recorded a few times. The genes are TRBV12-3 or TRBV12-4 and TRBJ2-1, with a possible D match to TRBD1 (5 bases). V was cut by 5 bases and J by 8 bases, with 16 bases left in between. The length of the CDR3 is 14 residues. This CDR3 reads CASSKSSGLDEQFF. CDR3 nucleotide sequence: TGTGCCAGCAGTAAATCCTCAGGGTTGGATGAGCAGTTCTTC.

This clonotype was observed many times. The chain is built from TRBV20-1 and TRBJ1-2; D may be TRBD1 (6 bases). The CDR3 is 13 residues long. Germline V CDR1 and CDR2: DFQATT, SNEGSKA (reference sequence). The germline V and J ends were trimmed by 2 bases and 7 bases, with 14 bases remaining between them. This CDR3 is CSARPQTGSGYTF. For the CDR3, the DNA is TGCAGTGCTAGACCCCAAACAGGGAGTGGCTACACCTTC.

Only a few counts were recorded for this clonotype. The V and J genes are TRBV27 and TRBJ1-6; D gene ambiguous. Per the germline V gene, CDR1 is MNHEY and CDR2 is SMNVEV (reference sequence). CDR3 length equals 16 residues. The V and J ends lost 3 bases and 0 bases respectively, with 9 bases between them. The chain's CDR3 is CASSFPLSSYNSPLHF. CDR3 DNA: TGTGCCAGCAGTTTCCCCCTGAGCTCCTATAATTCACCCCTCCACTTT.

This clonotype showed up just a few times. The V gene is TRBV20-1, the J gene TRBJ2-7; D unresolved. Germline V gene sequence: CDR1 DFQATT, CDR2 SNEGSKA (reference sequence). V was clipped by 2 bases and J by 0 bases, with 8 bases between them. The CDR3 length is 13 residues. The CDR3 sequence: CSARNAVSYEQYF. The CDR3 DNA reads as TGCAGTGCTAGAAATGCTGTCTCCTACGAGCAGTACTTC.

This chain links TRBV7-2 with TRBJ2-5; 11 nucleotides align to TRBD1. The trim removed 5 bases at V and 4 bases at J, leaving 6 bases unmatched. This CDR3 region has 15 residues. The germline CDR1 and CDR2 sequences are SGHTA and FQGNSA. The CDR3 DNA is TGTGCCAGCAGCCTGTGGACAGGGGGCGGAGAGACCCAGTACTTC. It is translated as CASSLWTGGGETQYF.

CDR3 loop: CASKGADGYGYTF. CDR3 DNA: TGTGCCAGCAAAGGGGCCGACGGCTATGGCTACACCTTC. The V gene is TRBV12-3 or TRBV12-4, the J gene TRBJ1-2; possibly TRBD1 for D (5 bases). The CDR3 runs to 13 residues. V lost 7 bases to trimming and J lost 4 bases, with 13 bases between them.

Comments on this clonotype: A read error is possible here, since a much larger clone lies one base away. The chain combines TRBV25-1 with TRBJ2-3, with 8 nucleotides matching TRBD2. The V gene's germline CDR1 is MGHDK and CDR2 SYGVNS. The CDR3 has 15 residues. Here the CDR3 reads CASSRSGRSTDTQNF. CDR3 sequence (DNA): TGTGCCAGCAGTAGGAGCGGGAGAAGCACAGATACGCAGAATTTT.

This clonotype has only a few counts. This rearrangement joins TRBV12-3 or TRBV12-4 to TRBJ1-1; TRBD1 matches 8 bases. After removal of 5 bases from V and 5 bases from J, the junction contained 10 bases not matched to a gene. The CDR3 consists of 15 residues. CDR3 nucleotide sequence: TGTGCCAGCAGTCTAATTGACAGGGGTGTTACTGAAGCTTTCTTT. Translation: CASSLIDRGVTEAFF.

The chain recombines TRBV4-2 with TRBJ1-6; D is undetermined. This CDR3 comprises 15 residues. The V gene lost 6 bases and the J gene lost 5 bases, with 14 bases spanning the gap. Germline CDR1 reads LGHNA; CDR2 reads YNFKEQ. The DNA for the CDR3 is TGTGCCAGCAGTCGATTTGGGCTGGATAATTCACCCCTCCACTTT. As protein: CASSRFGLDNSPLHF.

The chain joins TRBV9 to TRBJ2-7, with unresolved D. The CDR3 consists of 14 residues. Germline V gene data show CDR1 as SGDLS and CDR2 as YYNGEE. V was cut by 0 bases and J by 6 bases, with 13 bases left in between. Here the CDR3 reads CASSVEVQGREQYF. CDR3 DNA sequence: TGTGCCAGCAGCGTAGAGGTCCAAGGACGCGAGCAGTACTTC.

This clonotype has a handful of counts. The chain is built from TRBV20-1 and TRBJ2-3; 9 nucleotides match TRBD2. V was clipped by 6 bases and J by 6 bases; unmatched bases: 7. The CDR3 totals 13 residues. CDR1 is DFQATT, CDR2 SNEGSKA, per germline (reference sequence). This CDR3 is CSASSGSLDTQYF. The CDR3 nucleotides are TGCAGTGCCAGTAGCGGGAGCTTGGATACGCAGTATTTT.

The chain joins TRBV29-1 to TRBJ1-4; D unclear. Trimming took off 4 bases at V and 3 bases at J, with 9 bases between the two ends. Germline V gene data show CDR1 as SQVTM and CDR2 as ANQGSEA. This CDR3 comprises 13 residues. The CDR3 protein is CSVVGSPNEKLFF. In nucleotides, the CDR3 is TGCAGCGTTGTGGGTTCCCCTAATGAAAAACTGTTTTTT. Using reference TRBV29-1 and TRBJ1-4 for the parts outside the CDR3, the full variable domain is SAVISQKPSRDICQRGTSLTIQCQVDSQVTMMFWYRQQPGQSLTLIATANQGSEATYESGFVIDKFPISRPNLTFSTLTVSNMSPEDSSIYLCSVVGSPNEKLFFGSGTQLSVL.

The CDR3 DNA reads as TGTGCCAGCAGTTTCAGCGGGAGGTGGAATGAGCAGTTCTTC. Its protein is CASSFSGRWNEQFF. The chain combines TRBV27 with TRBJ2-1; 9 bases match TRBD2. In germline, CDR1 is MNHEY, CDR2 SMNVEV (reference sequence). CDR3 length: 14 amino acids. J was trimmed by 7 bases and V by 3 bases; bases with no gene match: 4.

The rearrangement links TRBV20-1 to TRBJ1-4, with TRBD1 as a possible D gene (6 bases). The CDR3 runs 15 residues. Trimming pared 3 bases from V and 4 bases from J, leaving 15 bases between. Germline lookup yields CDR1 DFQATT and CDR2 SNEGSKA (reference sequence). The CDR3 spells CSARVRRGNNEKLFF. The CDR3 region has the DNA TGCAGTGCTAGGGTCCGTAGGGGGAATAATGAAAAACTGTTTTTT.

The table lists this clonotype with a few counts. The chain has TRBV20-1 and TRBJ2-3; TRBD2 agrees at 8 bases. V lost 6 bases and J lost 2; bases outside the gene matches: 13. This CDR3 region has 16 residues. From germline, CDR1 is DFQATT and CDR2 SNEGSKA (reference sequence). The CDR3 protein is CSATHPAAGDTDTQYF. CDR3 DNA: TGCAGTGCGACCCATCCCGCAGCGGGGGACACAGATACGCAGTATTTT.